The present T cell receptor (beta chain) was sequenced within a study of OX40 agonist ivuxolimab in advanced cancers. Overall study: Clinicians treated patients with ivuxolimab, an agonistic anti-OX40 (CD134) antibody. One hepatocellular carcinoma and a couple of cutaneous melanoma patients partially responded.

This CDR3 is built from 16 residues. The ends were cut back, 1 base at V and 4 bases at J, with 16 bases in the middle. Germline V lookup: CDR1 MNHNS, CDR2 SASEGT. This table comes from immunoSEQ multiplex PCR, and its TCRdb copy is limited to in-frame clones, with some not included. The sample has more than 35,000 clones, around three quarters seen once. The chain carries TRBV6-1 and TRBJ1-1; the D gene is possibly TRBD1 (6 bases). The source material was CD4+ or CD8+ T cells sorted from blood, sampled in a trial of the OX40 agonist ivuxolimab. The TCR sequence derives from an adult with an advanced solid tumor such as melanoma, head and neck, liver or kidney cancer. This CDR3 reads CASSEGIGFRGTEAFF. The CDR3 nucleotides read TGTGCCAGCAGTGAAGGAATAGGATTCAGGGGCACTGAAGCTTTCTTT.